This TCR beta chain was identified in a study of shared clonotypes between healthy human individuals. Study overall: Donors were two women and three men aged 18 to 49. Study conclusions and caveats: What rarefaction showed was incomplete sorted-subset sequencing despite large depth.

Germline V lookup: CDR1 LNHDA, CDR2 SQIVND (reference sequence). The germline V and J ends were trimmed by 7 bases and 4 bases, with 26 bases remaining between them. The CDR3 consists of 19 residues. Genomic DNA per cell subset filled all wells of several immunoSEQ plates. Some clones are missing from TCRdb's copy, which holds only in-frame ones; the method was immunoSEQ multiplex PCR. The profile shows roughly 300,000 clones, 80% to 90% of them singletons. About this clone: What it binds is not known.

The V and J genes are TRBV19 and TRBJ1-6; D not resolved. Sequenced: memory CD8+ T cells sorted from blood. Described subset: CD45RO+ cells pooled with CCR7-negative TemRA cells. The TCR originated in a man younger than 35 in good health. In DNA, the CDR3 is TGTGCCAGTATTGTTCGAGCAGGAGTGAATAATGCTTATAATTCACCCCTCCACTTT. Translation gives CASIVRAGVNNAYNSPLHF. Filled out from reference TRBV19 and TRBJ1-6, the complete variable domain reads DGGITQSPKYLFRKEGQNVTLSCEQNLNHDAMYWYRQDPGQGLRLIYYSQIVNDFQKGDIAEGYSVSREKKESFPLTVTSAQKNPTAFYLCASIVRAGVNNAYNSPLHFGNGTRLTVT.